This TCR beta chain came from a study of PD-1 blockade in classical Hodgkin lymphoma. Exposure to brentuximab vedotin varied, and each patient had relapsed following autologous stem cell transplantation. The protocol was immunoSEQ multiplex PCR, while the TCRdb copy is restricted to in-frame clones and leaves out a portion. This table has approximately 12,000 clones, roughly 76% appearing once. V lost 1 base to trimming and J lost 4 bases; unmatched junction nucleotides: 5. Germline assignment: CDR1 SGHRS and CDR2 YFSETQ. The CDR3 length is 15 residues. Study-level results: There remain no defined causes for the repertoire differences, which possibly reflect disease activity or prior therapy. Patients who initiated nivolumab within 1 year of ASCT were excluded.

Concerning this clone itself: Its antigen remains unknown.

The sequenced sample was peripheral blood mononuclear cells (PBMCs), obtained at baseline. V and J are TRBV5-1 and TRBJ2-1; 7 bases match TRBD2. The clonotype was recovered from a human donor with classical Hodgkin lymphoma. The CDR3 DNA is TGCGCCAGCAGCTTGAGCGGGAACAGGTACAATGAGCAGTTCTTC. This sequence encodes CASSLSGNRYNEQFF. Combining the CDR3 with reference TRBV5-1 and TRBJ2-1 gives the whole variable domain KAGVTQTPRYLIKTRGQQVTLSCSPISGHRSVSWYQQTPGQGLQFLFEYFSETQRNKGNFPGRFSGRQFSNSRSEMNVSTLELGDSALYLCASSLSGNRYNEQFFGPGTRLTVL.